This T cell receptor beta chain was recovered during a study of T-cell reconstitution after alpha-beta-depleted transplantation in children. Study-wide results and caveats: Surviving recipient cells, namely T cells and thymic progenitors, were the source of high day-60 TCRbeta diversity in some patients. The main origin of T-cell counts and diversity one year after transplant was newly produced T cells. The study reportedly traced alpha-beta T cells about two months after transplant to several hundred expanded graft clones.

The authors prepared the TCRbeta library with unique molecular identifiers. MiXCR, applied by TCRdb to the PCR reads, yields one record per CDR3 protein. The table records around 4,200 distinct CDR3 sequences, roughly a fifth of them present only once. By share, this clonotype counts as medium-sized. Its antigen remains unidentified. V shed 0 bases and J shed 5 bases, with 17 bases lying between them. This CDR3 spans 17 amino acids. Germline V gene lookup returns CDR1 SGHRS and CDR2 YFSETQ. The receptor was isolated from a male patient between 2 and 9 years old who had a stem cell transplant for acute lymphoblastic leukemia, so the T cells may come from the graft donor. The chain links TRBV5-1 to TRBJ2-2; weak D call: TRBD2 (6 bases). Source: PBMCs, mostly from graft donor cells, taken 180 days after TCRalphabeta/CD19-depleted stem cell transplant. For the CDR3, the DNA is TGCGCCAGCAGCTTGGAATCCGGGGGAGGTCGGACCGGGGAGCTGTTTTTT. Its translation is CASSLESGGGRTGELFF.